The source of this TCR beta chain is a study of CD8 T cells in ankylosing spondylitis. Libraries for TCR beta were made by quantitative 5'-RACE with molecular barcodes. TCRdb reprocessed the 5' RACE reads with MiXCR, giving one entry per CDR3 protein. The sample comprises around 150,000 distinct CDR3 sequences, roughly 30% of which are singletons, and approximately 6% rests with the top ten. Germline values: CDR1 SGHRS, CDR2 YFSETQ. V was trimmed by 0 bases and J by 0 bases, leaving 21 bases between them. This CDR3 has 19 amino acids. Points from the study as a whole: There was a TCR beta motif, made of roughly eight highly homologous variants, that appeared characteristic of ankylosing spondylitis blood. Disease-linked clones were found to be CD8+ and relatively rare in peripheral blood. Several of the motif variants were reported before in synovial fluid and blood from reactive arthritis.

Of note for this clonotype: Antigen unknown.

This sequence originates from a male donor with ankylosing spondylitis. Sequenced input: synovial fluid, either unsorted or a sorted T cell fraction (not recorded which). The chain couples TRBV5-1 to TRBJ1-2, with D possibly matching TRBD1 (6 bases). This chain's CDR3 is CASSLAYGGRGLANYGYTF. For the CDR3, the DNA is TGCGCCAGCAGCTTGGCCTATGGGGGCCGTGGACTTGCTAACTATGGCTACACCTTC.